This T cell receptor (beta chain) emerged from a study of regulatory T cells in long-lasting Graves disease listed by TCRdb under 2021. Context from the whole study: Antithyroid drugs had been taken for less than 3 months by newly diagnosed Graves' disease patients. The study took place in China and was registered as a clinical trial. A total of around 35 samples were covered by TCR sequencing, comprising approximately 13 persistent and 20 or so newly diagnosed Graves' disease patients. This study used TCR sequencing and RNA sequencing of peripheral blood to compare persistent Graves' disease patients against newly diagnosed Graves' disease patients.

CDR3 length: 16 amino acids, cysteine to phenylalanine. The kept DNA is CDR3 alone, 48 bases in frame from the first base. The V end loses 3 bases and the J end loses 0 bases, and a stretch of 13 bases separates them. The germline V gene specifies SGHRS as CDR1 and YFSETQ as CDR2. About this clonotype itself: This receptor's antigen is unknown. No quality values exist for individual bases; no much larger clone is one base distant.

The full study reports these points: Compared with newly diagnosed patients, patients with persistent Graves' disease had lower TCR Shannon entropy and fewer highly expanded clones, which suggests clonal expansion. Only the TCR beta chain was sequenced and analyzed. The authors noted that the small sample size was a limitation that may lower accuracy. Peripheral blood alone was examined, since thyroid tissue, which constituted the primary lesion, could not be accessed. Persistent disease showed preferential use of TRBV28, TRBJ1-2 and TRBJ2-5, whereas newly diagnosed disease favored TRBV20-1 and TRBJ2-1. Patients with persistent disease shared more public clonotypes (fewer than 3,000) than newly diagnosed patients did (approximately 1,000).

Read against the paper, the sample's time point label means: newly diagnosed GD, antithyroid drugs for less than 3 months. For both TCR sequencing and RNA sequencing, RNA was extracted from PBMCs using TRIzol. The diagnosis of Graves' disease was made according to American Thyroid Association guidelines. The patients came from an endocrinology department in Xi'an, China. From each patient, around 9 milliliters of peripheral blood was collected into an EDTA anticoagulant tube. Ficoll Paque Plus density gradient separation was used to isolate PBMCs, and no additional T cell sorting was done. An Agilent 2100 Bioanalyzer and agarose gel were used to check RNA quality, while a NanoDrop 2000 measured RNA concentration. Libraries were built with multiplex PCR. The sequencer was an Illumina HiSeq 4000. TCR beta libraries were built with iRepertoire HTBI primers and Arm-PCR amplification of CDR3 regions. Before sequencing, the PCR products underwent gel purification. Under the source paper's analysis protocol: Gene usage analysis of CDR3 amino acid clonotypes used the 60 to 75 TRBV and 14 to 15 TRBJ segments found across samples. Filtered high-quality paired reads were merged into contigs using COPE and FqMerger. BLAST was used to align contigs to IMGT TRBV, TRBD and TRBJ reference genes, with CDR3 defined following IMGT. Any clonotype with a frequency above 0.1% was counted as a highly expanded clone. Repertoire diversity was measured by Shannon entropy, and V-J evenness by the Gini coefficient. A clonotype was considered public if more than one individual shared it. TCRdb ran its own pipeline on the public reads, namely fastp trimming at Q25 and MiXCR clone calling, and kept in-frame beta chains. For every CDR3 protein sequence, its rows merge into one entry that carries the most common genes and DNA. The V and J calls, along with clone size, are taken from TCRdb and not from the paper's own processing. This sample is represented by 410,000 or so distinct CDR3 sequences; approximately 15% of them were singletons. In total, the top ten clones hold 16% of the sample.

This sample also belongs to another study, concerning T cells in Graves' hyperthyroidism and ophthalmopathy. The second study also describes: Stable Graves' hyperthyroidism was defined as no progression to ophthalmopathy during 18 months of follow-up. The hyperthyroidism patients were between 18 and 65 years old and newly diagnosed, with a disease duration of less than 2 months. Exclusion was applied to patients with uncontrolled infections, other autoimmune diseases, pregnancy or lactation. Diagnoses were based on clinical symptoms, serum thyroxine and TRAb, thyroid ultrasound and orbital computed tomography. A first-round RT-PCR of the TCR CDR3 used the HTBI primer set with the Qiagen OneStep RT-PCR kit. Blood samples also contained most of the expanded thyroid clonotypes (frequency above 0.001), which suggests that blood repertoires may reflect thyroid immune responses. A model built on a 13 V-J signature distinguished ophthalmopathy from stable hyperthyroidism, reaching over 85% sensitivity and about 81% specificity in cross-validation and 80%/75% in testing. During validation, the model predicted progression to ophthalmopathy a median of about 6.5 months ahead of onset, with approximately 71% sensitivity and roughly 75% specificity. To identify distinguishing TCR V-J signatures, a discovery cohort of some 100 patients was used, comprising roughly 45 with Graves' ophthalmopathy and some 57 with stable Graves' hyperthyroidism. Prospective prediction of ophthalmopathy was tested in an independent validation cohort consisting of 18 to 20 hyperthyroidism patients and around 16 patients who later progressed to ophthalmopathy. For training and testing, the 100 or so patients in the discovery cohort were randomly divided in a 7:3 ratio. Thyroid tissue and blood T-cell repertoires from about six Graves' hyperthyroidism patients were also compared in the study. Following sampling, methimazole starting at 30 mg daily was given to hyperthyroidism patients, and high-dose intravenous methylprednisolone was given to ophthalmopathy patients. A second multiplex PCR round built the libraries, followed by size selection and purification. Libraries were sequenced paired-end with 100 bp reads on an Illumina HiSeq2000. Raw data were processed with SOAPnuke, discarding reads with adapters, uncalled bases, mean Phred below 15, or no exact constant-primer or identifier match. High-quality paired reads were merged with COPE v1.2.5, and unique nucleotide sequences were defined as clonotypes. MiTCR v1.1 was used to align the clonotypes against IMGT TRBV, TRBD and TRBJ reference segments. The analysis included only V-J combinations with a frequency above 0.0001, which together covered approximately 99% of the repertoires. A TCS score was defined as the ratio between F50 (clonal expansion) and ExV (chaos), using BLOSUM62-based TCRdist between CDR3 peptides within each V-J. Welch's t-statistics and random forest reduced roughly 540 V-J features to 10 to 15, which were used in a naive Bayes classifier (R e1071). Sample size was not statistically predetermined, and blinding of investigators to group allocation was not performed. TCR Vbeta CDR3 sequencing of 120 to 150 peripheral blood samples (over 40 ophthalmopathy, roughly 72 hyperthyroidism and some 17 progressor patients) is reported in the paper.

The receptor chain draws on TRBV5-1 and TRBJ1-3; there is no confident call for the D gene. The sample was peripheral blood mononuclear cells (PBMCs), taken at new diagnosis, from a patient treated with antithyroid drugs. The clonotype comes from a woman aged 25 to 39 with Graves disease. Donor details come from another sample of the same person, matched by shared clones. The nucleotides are TGCGCCAGCAGCTCAATAGGAACGCTCTCTGGAAACACCATATATTTT. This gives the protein CASSSIGTLSGNTIYF.